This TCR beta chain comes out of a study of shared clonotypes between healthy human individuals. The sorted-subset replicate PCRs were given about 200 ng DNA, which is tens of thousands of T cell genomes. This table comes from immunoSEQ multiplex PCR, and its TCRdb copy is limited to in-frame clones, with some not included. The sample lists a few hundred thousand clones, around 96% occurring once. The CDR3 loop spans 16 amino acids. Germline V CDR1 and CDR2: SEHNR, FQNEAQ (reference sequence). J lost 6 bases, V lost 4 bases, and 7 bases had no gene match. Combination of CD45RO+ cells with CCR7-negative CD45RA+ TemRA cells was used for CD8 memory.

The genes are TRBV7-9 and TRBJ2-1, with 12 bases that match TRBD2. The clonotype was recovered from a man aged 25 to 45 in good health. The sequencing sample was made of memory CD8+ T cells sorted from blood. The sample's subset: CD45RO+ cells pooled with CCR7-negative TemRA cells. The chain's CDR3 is CASSSRTSGTSNEQFF. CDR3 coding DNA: TGTGCCAGCAGCTCCAGGACTAGCGGGACCAGCAATGAGCAGTTCTTC.